This is a list of T cell receptor beta chains from one sample in a study of blood T cells in healthy people across ages. TCRdb used MiXCR to reprocess the 5' RACE reads, holding one entry per CDR3 protein. The data show hundreds of thousands of distinct CDR3 sequences, about 49% seen once. Source material: blood. The origin of the receptors is a man in his sixties in good health. CDR3s include the opening cysteine and the closing phenylalanine or tryptophan. The D gene is left open where the match is weak. A clone size is listed for some rows: how often the clone was seen (once, few, many), or a class if it is expanded.

TRBD1,TRBJ2-6,TRBV28,-,TGTGCCAGCGCAGAAGCCAGGGGGAGAATCTCTGGGGCCAACGTCCTGACTTTC,CASAEARGRISGANVLTF
-,TRBJ1-2,TRBV25-1,-,TGTGTCAGCAGTTCCCACTCACAAGGGGCTGGCGGCTACACCTTC,CVSSSHSQGAGGYTF
TRBD1,TRBJ2-7,TRBV28,-,TGTGCCAGCAGTTCCAGCGACCTCGGGACAGGGGGATACTACGAGCAGTACTTC,CASSSSDLGTGGYYEQYF
-,TRBJ1-2,TRBV29-1,-,TGCAGCGTTGAGCAAGCAAGCTATGGCTACACCTTC,CSVEQASYGYTF
-,TRBJ2-1,TRBV7-8,-,TGTGCCAGCAGCGGAACGACAGGCAATGAGCAGTTCTTC,CASSGTTGNEQFF
-,TRBJ2-7,TRBV7-8,-,TGTGCCAGCAGCTTAGGTGGCGGAAGACACAATGAGCAGTACTTC,CASSLGGGRHNEQYF
TRBD2,TRBJ2-5,TRBV12-3/TRBV12-4,-,TGTGCCAGCAGTTCATCTAGCGGGGGGTTGGAGACCCAGTACTTC,CASSSSSGGLETQYF
-,TRBJ2-7,TRBV20-1,many,TGCAGTGCTCCGCGGGACAGCAGCTCCTACGAGCAGTACTTC,CSAPRDSSSYEQYF
-,TRBJ2-4,TRBV11-2,-,TGTGCCAGCAGCTTAGGTCAGAGGGAAAAAAACATTGAGTACTTC,CASSLGQREKNIEYF
-,TRBJ2-1,TRBV7-9,few,TGTGCCAGCAGCTCCCAGAGTCCTGCTTGGCAGTTCTTC,CASSSQSPAWQFF
-,TRBJ2-7,TRBV6-2/TRBV6-3,few,TGTGCCAGCAGCCAGACCTCCTACGAGCAGTACTTC,CASSQTSYEQYF
-,TRBJ2-7,TRBV3-1,once,TGTGCCAGCAGCCAAGACAGGGTGGGCCAGCAGTACTTC,CASSQDRVGQQYF
-,TRBJ2-5,TRBV6-2/TRBV6-3,few,TGTGCCATCACGGCAGAAGAGACCCAGTACTTC,CAITAEETQYF
TRBD1,TRBJ2-1,TRBV20-1,-,TGCAGTGCCAAGCTCCCCAGGGGGCGCGGTTTGATACACAATGAGCAGTTCTTC,CSAKLPRGRGLIHNEQFF
TRBD1,TRBJ1-2,TRBV5-1,-,TGCGCCAGCAGCTCATCAGGGGGCGCGGGGGGCTACACCTTC,CASSSSGGAGGYTF
TRBD2,TRBJ2-5,TRBV6-1,-,TGTGCCAGCAGTGACCTAGAATGGGGGACTAGCGCTCAAGAGACCCAGTACTTC,CASSDLEWGTSAQETQYF
-,TRBJ2-7,TRBV29-1,once,TGCAGCGTGCGTCAGGTCAACGAGCAGTACTTC,CSVRQVNEQYF
-,TRBJ2-3,TRBV2,-,TGTGCCAGCAGTGAATCGTTGACAGGTCCCTTAACAGATACGCAGTATTTT,CASSESLTGPLTDTQYF
-,TRBJ1-4,TRBV7-9,many,TGTGCCAGCAGCTCAACAGGTTCCTTTAATGAAAAACTGTTTTTT,CASSSTGSFNEKLFF
-,TRBJ2-5,TRBV10-3,-,TGTGCCATCAGTCAGGCCCTAATGGAGACCCAGTACTTC,CAISQALMETQYF
-,TRBJ1-1,TRBV7-2,-,TGTGCCAGCAGCTTAAGGGCGGCAAACACTGAAGCTTTCTTT,CASSLRAANTEAFF
-,TRBJ1-2,TRBV6-1,-,TGTGCCAGCAGTGGAAGGGGTGACTATGGCTACACCTTC,CASSGRGDYGYTF
-,TRBJ2-7,TRBV20-1,few,TGCAGTGGGCTAGCGTCTACCTCCTACGAGCAGTACTTC,CSGLASTSYEQYF
-,TRBJ2-1,TRBV12-3/TRBV12-4,-,TGTGGCAGCAGGACCACAGACAATGAGCAGTTCTTC,CGSRTTDNEQFF
TRBD1,TRBJ2-7,TRBV28,-,TGTGCCAGCAGTGTTGCGGACAGGAGGTACGAGCAGTACTTC,CASSVADRRYEQYF
TRBD2,TRBJ2-3,TRBV20-1,few,TGCAGTGCTAGAGATGGGGGGACTAGCGCGGATACGCAGTATTTT,CSARDGGTSADTQYF
-,TRBJ2-3,TRBV7-3,few,TGTGCCAGCAGCCCAGAGGGCTGGGGCGATACGCAGTATTTT,CASSPEGWGDTQYF
TRBD2,TRBJ2-1,TRBV12-3/TRBV12-4,once,TGTGCCAGCAGTCCGACGACGAGGCTAGCGGGTCGCCTGCCCTACAATGAGCAGTTCTTC,CASSPTTRLAGRLPYNEQFF
-,TRBJ2-7,TRBV7-9,-,TGTGCCAGCAGCTACGAGACTTACGAGCAGTACTTC,CASSYETYEQYF
-,TRBJ1-5,TRBV5-1,-,TGCGCCAGCAGCTTGGAGAGGAGGGTCGGTATACGCAATCAGCCCCAGCATTTT,CASSLERRVGIRNQPQHF
TRBD2,TRBJ2-1,TRBV7-6,-,TGTGCCAGCAGCTTATGGTCCAGCGGGGGGGTGGTAGAGACCCAGTTCTTC,CASSLWSSGGVVETQFF
TRBD2,TRBJ2-1,TRBV7-9,few,TGTGCCAGCAGCCCCATAGCGGGAGGCACCTACAATGAGCAGTTCTTC,CASSPIAGGTYNEQFF
TRBD2,TRBJ2-3,TRBV7-2,-,TGTGCCAGCAGCTCCGGGACTAGGGGCACAGATACGCAGTATTTT,CASSSGTRGTDTQYF
-,TRBJ2-4,TRBV2,-,TGTGCCAGCTTTTTGCGGGGTGGCAAAAACATTCAGTACTTC,CASFLRGGKNIQYF
-,TRBJ2-6,TRBV7-9,-,TGTGCCAGCAGCCGGGACGTCCCTGGGGCCAACGTCCTGACTTTC,CASSRDVPGANVLTF
TRBD2,TRBJ2-1,TRBV7-2,-,TGTGCCAGCAGCTTAGCAGGCCTAGCGGCTCCCAATGAGCAGTTCTTC,CASSLAGLAAPNEQFF
TRBD2,TRBJ2-7,TRBV7-8,-,TGTGCCAGCAGCTCCCGGGCCGGGACTAGCGGGACCTACGAGCAGTACTTC,CASSSRAGTSGTYEQYF
-,TRBJ1-1,TRBV5-1,-,TGCGCCAGCAGCTTGGGTCACACTGAAGCTTTCTTT,CASSLGHTEAFF
-,TRBJ2-3,TRBV27,many,TGTGCCAGCAGTTTACTCAGAGAACGCACAGATACGCAGTATTTT,CASSLLRERTDTQYF
-,TRBJ2-7,TRBV4-3,many,TGCGCCAGCAGCCAAGAGGCGGGCTACGAGCAGTACTTC,CASSQEAGYEQYF
TRBD1,TRBJ1-2,TRBV20-1,-,TGCAGTGCTAGTTTTAGAGGGGGCATTCATGGCTACACCTTC,CSASFRGGIHGYTF
-,TRBJ2-3,TRBV10-2,-,TGCGCCAGCAGTGATCAGGGCGGCGGGACCCCCGGTACGCAGTATTTT,CASSDQGGGTPGTQYF
-,TRBJ2-7,TRBV20-1,-,TGCAGTGCTCTTCGCCGACAGGAACCTTACAATGAGCAGTACTTC,CSALRRQEPYNEQYF
TRBD1,TRBJ2-7,TRBV29-1,-,TGCAGCGTCCCGACAGGGAGCTCCTACAATGAGCAGTACTTC,CSVPTGSSYNEQYF
-,TRBJ2-5,TRBV19,once,TGTGCCAGTAAGCAGAGCAGGGTAGTTCAAGAGACCCAGTACTTC,CASKQSRVVQETQYF
TRBD1,TRBJ1-4,TRBV6-2/TRBV6-3,-,TGTGCCAGCAGGCCCCGAGGGGGCTTCAGTGAAAAACTGTTTTTT,CASRPRGGFSEKLFF
-,TRBJ2-5,TRBV6-2/TRBV6-3,-,TGTGCCAGCAGCCGAGGGGATATCGAGACCCAGTACTTC,CASSRGDIETQYF
-,TRBJ1-1,TRBV20-1,-,TGCAGTGCCAGCTATGGGCCTGAAGCTTTCTTT,CSASYGPEAFF
-,TRBJ2-7,TRBV3-1,-,TGTGCCAGCAGCCCGACGGGACACGAGCAGTACTTC,CASSPTGHEQYF
TRBD2,TRBJ2-3,TRBV20-1,few,TGCAGTGCTACGGTGACTAGCGGGAGTCCAGATACGCAGTATTTT,CSATVTSGSPDTQYF
TRBD1,TRBJ1-3,TRBV20-1,few,TGCAGTGCTAGAGATCAGGGACCCAGGGGGGGAAACACCATATATTTT,CSARDQGPRGGNTIYF
TRBD2,TRBJ2-7,TRBV20-1,-,TGCAGTGCCATCGGGACTAGCGGGGTTAATGACTACGAGCAGTACTTC,CSAIGTSGVNDYEQYF
TRBD2,TRBJ2-1,TRBV18,-,TGTGCCAGCTCACCACAACTAGCGGGAACGGGCTCCTACAATGAGCAGTTCTTC,CASSPQLAGTGSYNEQFF